Below are 6 T cell receptor beta chains sequenced from a single sample in a study of T cells in Graves' hyperthyroidism and ophthalmopathy. TCR beta CDR3 regions were amplified from RNA. HTBI primers were the set used in a first-round RT-PCR of the TCR CDR3. Using its own MiXCR run on the multiplex PCR reads, TCRdb lists one record per CDR3 protein. The top ten hold approximately 15% of the sample, which has fewer than 600,000 distinct CDR3 sequences, 11% to 15% seen once. Sequenced sample: blood. All receptors derive from a woman in her thirties or forties with Graves' hyperthyroidism.

Many counts were recorded for this clonotype. The chain uses TRBV28 and TRBJ2-7, with D tentatively TRBD1 (6 bases). The CDR3 extends over 14 amino acids. Germline CDR1 reads MDHEN; CDR2 reads SYDVKM. Between the trimmed V and J ends, which lost 4 bases and 5 bases, there was a span of 15 bases. The CDR3 here is CASSSTGSFNEQYF. CDR3 nucleotide sequence: TGTGCCAGCAGTTCAACAGGGAGCTTTAACGAGCAGTACTTC.

This chain joins TRBV19 and TRBJ2-2; D may be TRBD2 (5 bases). CDR3 length: 15 residues. Germline CDR1 and CDR2: LNHDA and SQIVND (reference sequence). V lost 5 bases and J 5 bases, leaving 15 bases between the germline ends. Here the CDR3 DNA reads TGTGCCAGTAGTTTTGGACTCCCTCCAACCGGGGAGCTGTTTTTT. This gives the protein CASSFGLPPTGELFF.

The chain has TRBV2 and TRBJ2-4, with D hard to call. V lost 2 bases and J lost 0, with 14 bases in between. CDR3 size: 17 residues. Germline lookup yields CDR1 SNHLY and CDR2 FYNNEI. The CDR3: CASSEWGGGEAKNIQYF. In DNA form, the CDR3 reads TGTGCCAGCAGTGAATGGGGTGGTGGAGAAGCCAAAAACATTCAGTACTTC.

This clonotype was recorded many times. This chain joins TRBV12-3 or TRBV12-4 and TRBJ2-7; 14 positions agree with TRBD2. The trim removed 5 bases at V and 3 bases at J, leaving 3 bases unmatched. The CDR3 runs to 15 residues. CDR3 region: CASSTTSGRVYEQYF. For the CDR3, the DNA is TGTGCCAGCAGTACGACTAGCGGGAGGGTCTACGAGCAGTACTTC.

The rearrangement uses TRBV7-9 and TRBJ1-4; D gene ambiguous. Trimming removed 3 bases at V and 1 base at J, with 9 bases between. CDR3 length: 15 amino acids. Germline values: CDR1 SEHNR, CDR2 FQNEAQ (reference sequence). The CDR3 nucleotides read TGTGCCAGCAGCTTCCTAGAGGGAACTAATGAAAAACTGTTTTTT. Protein: CASSFLEGTNEKLFF.

The chain joins TRBV29-1 to TRBJ2-5, with 15 bases lining up with TRBD2. The length of the CDR3 is 13 residues. CDR1 and CDR2 (germline): SQVTM, ANQGSEA. V dropped 6 bases and J dropped 5; count of bases not matched to a gene: 1. This CDR3 reads CSVGLAGGETQYF. CDR3 nucleotides: TGCAGCGTGGGACTAGCGGGAGGTGAGACCCAGTACTTC.